These 23 T cell receptor beta chains originate from one sample sequenced in a study of shared clonotypes between healthy human individuals (TCRdb year 2020). CD8 naive samples were CD45RO-negative cells positively selected for CCR7, giving a CD45RA+CCR7+ population that excluded TemRA cells. Library construction relied on the immunoSEQ multiplex PCR assay. Sourced from immuneACCESS, this table was stored by TCRdb with only in-frame sequences that have V and J called. A share of the clones is absent; for the studies checked, an unresolved V gene accounts for under half, and the remainder has no known explanation. Recorded for this sample are about 2 million clones; just under 95% of them occurred a single time. Together, the top ten hold about 1.1% of the sample. Sequenced: naive CD8+ T cells sorted from blood. The cell subset or site label, as the study defines it: CD45RA+CCR7+. Receptors originate from a man aged 18-30 years in good health.

This chain joins TRBV4-3 and TRBJ1-1; D remains unclear. This CDR3 is built from 14 residues. The V end lost 6 bases, the J end lost 4 bases, and 15 bases lay between the germline ends. The V gene's germline CDR1 is LGHNA and CDR2 YSLEER. CDR3 DNA: TGCGCCAGCAGTTCCACACCTTTCTCCACTGAAGCTTTCTTT. Translating it yields CASSSTPFSTEAFF.

J is TRBJ2-5 and V is TRBV5-1; the D gene could be TRBD1 or TRBD2 (6 bases each). The J call may be in error: the DNA end matches TRBJ2-7 better. The V gene's germline CDR1 is SGHRS and CDR2 YFSETQ. CDR3 length: 15 amino acids. CDR3 DNA: TGCGCCAGCAGCTTGGATCCGGGGGCTAGCTACGAGCAGTACTTC. It encodes CASSLDPGASYEQYF.

The chain has TRBV5-6 and TRBJ1-4, with TRBD1 identical over 12 bases. The CDR3 is 17 residues long. The germline CDR1 and CDR2 sequences are SGHDT and YYEEEE. V lost 4 bases to trimming and J lost 8 bases; unmatched junction nucleotides: 12. The CDR3 is CASSAGTGGSNGEKLFF. CDR3 coding DNA: TGTGCCAGCAGCGCGGGGACAGGGGGCTCTAACGGAGAAAAACTGTTTTTT.

The J gene is TRBJ1-1, the V gene TRBV7-2; 7 bases fit TRBD1. Per the germline V gene, CDR1 is SGHTA and CDR2 is FQGNSA. This CDR3 region has 15 residues. The V gene end was trimmed by 1 base and the J gene end by 0 bases; junction bases not matched to a gene: 2. The CDR3 DNA is TGTGCCAGCAGCTTAGGGGACAGTCTGAACACTGAAGCTTTCTTT. It specifies CASSLGDSLNTEAFF.

The chain employs TRBV27 and TRBJ2-3; D is possibly TRBD1 (6 bases). Germline V gives CDR1 MNHEY, CDR2 SMNVEV (reference sequence). V was trimmed by 4 bases and J by 2 bases, leaving 13 bases between them. The CDR3 extends over 15 amino acids. The chain's CDR3 is CASSWIGQLTDTQYF. The CDR3 nucleotides are TGTGCCAGCAGTTGGATTGGACAGCTCACAGATACGCAGTATTTT.

The V gene is TRBV27, the J gene TRBJ1-3; D is perhaps TRBD1 (6 bases). The CDR3 spans 15 residues. V lost 2 bases and J 2 bases, leaving 10 bases between the germline ends. The germline V gene has CDR1 MNHEY and CDR2 SMNVEV (reference sequence). The CDR3 DNA is TGTGCCAGCAGTTTAGCGCAGGGGACTGGAAACACCATATATTTT. Amino acid sequence: CASSLAQGTGNTIYF.

CDR3 protein: CASGTETPNTEAFF. The CDR3 bases are TGTGCCAGCGGAACAGAGACCCCGAACACTGAAGCTTTCTTT. This chain uses TRBV27 with TRBJ1-1; no clear D. This CDR3 has 14 residues. V was pared by 8 bases and J by 1 base, with 14 bases between. Germline V lookup: CDR1 MNHEY, CDR2 SMNVEV (reference sequence).

The rearrangement uses TRBV11-3 and TRBJ2-2, with 14 bases lining up with TRBD2. The CDR3 has 17 amino acids. V was pared by 5 bases and J by 1 base, with 3 bases of the junction left unmatched. The germline CDR1 and CDR2 sequences are SGHNT and YENEEA. The CDR3 bases are TGTGCCAGCAGCGGCGGGACTAGCGGGAGGAACACCGGGGAGCTGTTTTTT. Encoded protein: CASSGGTSGRNTGELFF.

The chain carries TRBV7-2 and TRBJ2-7; the D is unclear. CDR3 size: 13 residues. CDR1 and CDR2 (germline): SGHTA, FQGNSA. Trimming stripped 5 bases from V and 6 bases from J, with 14 bases between. The CDR3 loop reads CASSPRISSEQYF. The CDR3 region has the DNA TGTGCCAGCAGCCCTCGTATTTCTTCCGAGCAGTACTTC. The full variable domain, rest sourced from reference TRBV7-2 and TRBJ2-7, is GAGVSQSPSNKVTEKGKDVELRCDPISGHTALYWYRQSLGQGLEFLIYFQGNSAPDKSGLPSDRFSAERTGGSVSTLTIQRTQQEDSAVYLCASSPRISSEQYFGPGTRLTVT.

The chain joins TRBV4-1 to TRBJ2-7; D unclear. Per the germline V gene, CDR1 is MGHRA and CDR2 is YSYEKL. V was cut by 1 base and J by 2 bases, with 12 bases left in between. CDR3 length equals 15 residues. CDR3 sequence reads: CASSQGWQNAYEQYF. The DNA for the CDR3 is TGCGCCAGCAGCCAAGGGTGGCAGAATGCCTACGAGCAGTACTTC.

Notes on this clone: Other DNA sequences in this sample translate to the same CDR3. The rearrangement uses TRBV11-3 and TRBJ2-7; D is possibly TRBD2 (5 bases). The CDR3 sequence is 13 residues long. In germline, CDR1 is SGHNT, CDR2 YENEEA. V dropped 4 bases and J dropped 4 bases, with 11 bases sitting between them. As DNA, the CDR3 is TGTGCCAGCAGCTCCGGGGTCGGATACGAGCAGTACTTC. Its translation is CASSSGVGYEQYF.

The chain carries TRBV5-1 and TRBJ2-3; D is uncertain. The CDR3 loop spans 13 amino acids. Germline loops: CDR1 SGHRS, CDR2 YFSETQ. The ends were cut back, 4 bases at V and 2 bases at J, with 8 bases in the middle. The CDR3 DNA reads as TGCGCCAGCAGCCCCTCCAACACAGATACGCAGTATTTT. Translating gives CASSPSNTDTQYF.

The chain joins TRBV19 to TRBJ2-2; TRBD2 might be the D (5 bases). V lost 0 bases and J 7 bases, leaving 15 bases between the germline ends. The CDR3 loop spans 16 amino acids. Germline CDR1 LNHDA, CDR2 SQIVND (reference sequence). The CDR3 loop is CASSIDLPPRGGELFF. CDR3 sequence (DNA): TGTGCCAGTAGTATAGATCTCCCACCCCGGGGCGGGGAGCTGTTTTTT. The entire variable domain, with the rest obtained from reference TRBV19 and TRBJ2-2, is as follows: DGGITQSPKYLFRKEGQNVTLSCEQNLNHDAMYWYRQDPGQGLRLIYYSQIVNDFQKGDIAEGYSVSREKKESFPLTVTSAQKNPTAFYLCASSIDLPPRGGELFFGEGSRLTVL.

The chain joins TRBV2 to TRBJ2-7; 10 nucleotides align to TRBD1. The CDR3 contains 16 residues. V gave up 8 bases and J gave up 3 bases; unmatched junction bases: 13. Germline V CDR1 and CDR2: SNHLY, FYNNEI. CDR3 amino acids: CASCVDPTGGDYEQYF. CDR3 nucleotides: TGTGCCAGCTGTGTTGACCCGACAGGGGGCGACTACGAGCAGTACTTC.

The V call is TRBV7-9, the J call TRBJ2-5; TRBD2 aligns across 8 bases. V dropped 4 bases and J dropped 2; count of bases not matched to a gene: 12. Germline CDR1 is SEHNR and CDR2 is FQNEAQ (reference sequence). The CDR3 runs to 17 residues. In DNA form, the CDR3 reads TGTGCCAGCAGCTCCATAGGGCGGGAGGCCCCTCAAGAGACCCAGTACTTC. Residues: CASSSIGREAPQETQYF.

The chain is built from TRBV5-6 and TRBJ2-7; 8 bases fit TRBD2. Germline CDR1 is SGHDT and CDR2 is YYEEEE. This CDR3 region has 15 residues. Trimming cost V 2 bases and J 2 bases; bases outside gene matches: 6. CDR3 DNA sequence: TGTGCCAGCAGCTTAGCGGGGGCACCAACCTACGAGCAGTACTTC. Residues: CASSLAGAPTYEQYF.

The chain combines TRBV6-6 with TRBJ1-1; tentative D call: TRBD1 (6 bases). Germline CDR1 is MNHNY and CDR2 is SVGAGI (reference sequence). The CDR3 length is 13 residues. V was shortened by 8 bases and J by 6 bases, with 16 bases between the two germline ends. CDR3 amino acids: CASGPGGAPEAFF. Written as DNA, the CDR3 is TGTGCCAGCGGCCCTGGGGGGGCTCCTGAAGCTTTCTTT.

This clone was observed once. V and J are TRBV7-2 and TRBJ1-2, with D possibly being TRBD1 (5 bases). This CDR3 has 18 amino acids. Germline V gene lookup returns CDR1 SGHTA and CDR2 FQGNSA. The V end lost 1 base, the J end lost 8 bases, and 26 bases lay between the germline ends. The CDR3 sequence: CASSLGPNRAQGPGGYTF. CDR3 DNA: TGTGCCAGCAGCTTAGGGCCCAATAGGGCGCAGGGACCCGGGGGCTACACCTTC.

The CDR3, as DNA: TGTGCCAGCGGCCCGGACAGAGAGAACACTGAAGCTTTCTTT. Translating it yields CASGPDRENTEAFF. The J gene is TRBJ1-1, the V gene TRBV2, with a weak D call TRBD1 (6 bases). Germline-derived CDR1 and CDR2 are SNHLY and FYNNEI. This CDR3 is 14 amino acids long. Trimming pared 8 bases from V and 1 base from J, leaving 14 bases between.

The chain employs TRBV19 and TRBJ2-2, with TRBD1 matching 7 bases. The CDR3 has 15 residues. V lost 6 bases, J lost 3 bases, and 7 bases stayed unmatched. Germline assignment: CDR1 LNHDA and CDR2 SQIVND (reference sequence). Written as DNA, the CDR3 is TGTGCCAGTAGGAGACAGGGTATAGACACCGGGGAGCTGTTTTTT. It translates to CASRRQGIDTGELFF. Supplemented by reference TRBV19 and TRBJ2-2, the full variable domain reads DGGITQSPKYLFRKEGQNVTLSCEQNLNHDAMYWYRQDPGQGLRLIYYSQIVNDFQKGDIAEGYSVSREKKESFPLTVTSAQKNPTAFYLCASRRQGIDTGELFFGEGSRLTVL.

This chain uses TRBV6-1 with TRBJ1-2, with TRBD1 identical over 10 bases. CDR1 and CDR2 from the germline V gene are MNHNS and SASEGT. CDR3 length: 14 residues. V gave up 8 bases and J gave up 4 bases; unmatched junction bases: 7. In nucleotides, the CDR3 is TGTGCCAGCCGACCGGGACAGGGGATCTATGGCTACACCTTC. Protein sequence: CASRPGQGIYGYTF.

The V and J genes are TRBV27 and TRBJ2-7, with D tentatively TRBD2 (7 bases). V lost 5 bases and J lost 7, with 15 bases in between. In germline, CDR1 is MNHEY, CDR2 SMNVEV (reference sequence). The CDR3 runs to 13 residues. The CDR3 protein is CASSVGGGSEQYF. For the CDR3, the DNA is TGTGCCAGCAGTGTGGGCGGGGGCTCTGAGCAGTACTTC.

Comments on this clone: Other nucleotide sequences from this sample produce the same CDR3. The chain carries TRBV6-6 and TRBJ2-7, with D uncertain. Trimming cost V 2 bases and J 2 bases, with 4 bases left between them. CDR3 size: 12 residues. Germline CDR1 is MNHNY and CDR2 is SVGAGI (reference sequence). The CDR3 is CASSYTPYEQYF. Here the CDR3 DNA reads TGTGCCAGCAGTTACACTCCCTACGAGCAGTACTTC.